Listed here are 13 T cell receptor beta chains from one sample, sequenced in a study of CD8 T cells in Susac syndrome. RNA in amounts of 0.5 to 1 ug was reverse transcribed with random hexamers. TCRdb reprocessed the immunoSEQ multiplex PCR reads via MiXCR and lists one record per CDR3 protein. This table has approximately 170,000 distinct CDR3 sequences, over 85% appearing once. Material: CD4+ T cells from PBMCs. These receptors were taken from a human donor in good health.

This sequence joins TRBV3-1 and TRBJ2-2; 13 bases map to TRBD2. V lost 4 bases and J lost 4; bases outside the gene matches: 12. The CDR3 is 19 amino acids. The germline V gene encodes CDR1 LGHDT and CDR2 YNNKEL (reference sequence). Here the CDR3 DNA reads TGTGCCAGCAGCCCCTCAATCCGACTAGCGGGGGGTCCCACCGGGGAGCTGTTTTTT. Translation gives CASSPSIRLAGGPTGELFF.

V gene TRBV3-1 combines with J gene TRBJ1-2; D is possibly TRBD1 (5 bases). This CDR3 is 14 amino acids long. V dropped 2 bases and J dropped 4 bases, with 11 bases sitting between them. Germline CDR1 is LGHDT and CDR2 is YNNKEL (reference sequence). DNA of the CDR3: TGTGCCAGCAGCCAACCGGGGGGGGGCTATGGCTACACCTTC. It translates to CASSQPGGGYGYTF.

The chain is built from TRBV30 and TRBJ2-1, with 9 bases aligning to TRBD2. V was clipped by 2 bases and J by 16 bases; unmatched bases: 6. CDR1 and CDR2 (germline): GTSNPN, SVGIG (reference sequence). This CDR3 contains 11 residues. In DNA, the CDR3 is TGTGCCTGGAGTTTAGGCGGGGGGGCATTCTTC. Translation: CAWSLGGGAFF.

A few counts support this clonotype. This chain joins TRBV30 and TRBJ1-2; D unresolved. CDR1 and CDR2 (germline): GTSNPN, SVGIG (reference sequence). Trimming cost V 4 bases and J 7 bases, with 7 bases left between them. The CDR3 is 10 residues long. Here the CDR3 reads CAWINRGYTF. DNA of the CDR3: TGTGCCTGGATTAACCGTGGCTACACCTTC.

The chain uses TRBV24-1 and TRBJ1-1, with D uncertain. This CDR3 spans 11 amino acids. The germline CDR1 and CDR2 sequences are KGHDR and SFDVKD. The germline V and J ends were trimmed by 2 bases and 9 bases, with 6 bases remaining between them. The CDR3 DNA reads TGTGCCACCAGTGATTGGCCACAAGCTTTCTTT. Residues: CATSDWPQAFF.

The V call is TRBV19, the J call TRBJ1-2; no firm D call. Germline assignment: CDR1 LNHDA and CDR2 SQIVND (reference sequence). The CDR3 has 14 amino acids. V lost 10 bases, J lost 0 bases, and 15 bases lay in between. CDR3 region: CATSMTGANYGYTF. Here the CDR3 DNA reads TGTGCCACCTCAATGACTGGAGCTAACTATGGCTACACCTTC.

The V gene is TRBV6-5, the J gene TRBJ2-3, with a possible D match to TRBD2 (5 bases). Germline CDR1 is MNHEY and CDR2 is SVGAGI. This CDR3 has 14 residues. Trimming shortened V by 4 bases and J by 0 bases, and 8 bases separated the two germline ends. CDR3 bases: TGTGCCAGCAGTTCGCCGGGGAGCACAGATACGCAGTATTTT. It encodes CASSSPGSTDTQYF.

The chain is built from TRBV30 and TRBJ1-2; D remains ambiguous. The ends were cut back, 4 bases at V and 8 bases at J, with 20 bases in the middle. The germline V gene encodes CDR1 GTSNPN and CDR2 SVGIG (reference sequence). The CDR3 is 14 residues long. CDR3 DNA: TGTGCCTGGACCTTCGAGCCTGACACTGGGGGCTACACCTTC. Protein: CAWTFEPDTGGYTF. Full variable domain (outside the CDR3, taken from reference TRBV30 and TRBJ1-2): SQTIHQWPATLVQPVGSPLSLECTVEGTSNPNLYWYRQAAGRGLQLLFYSVGIGQISSEVPQNLSASRPQDRQFILSSKKLLLSDSGFYLCAWTFEPDTGGYTFGSGTRLTVV.

The chain recombines TRBV7-6 with TRBJ2-2; D gene ambiguous. Germline V gene lookup returns CDR1 SGHVS and CDR2 FNYEAQ. Trimming left V 4 bases short and J 6 bases short, with 6 bases between. This CDR3 is built from 12 residues. CDR3: CASSSDAGELFF. In DNA form, the CDR3 reads TGTGCCAGCAGCTCGGACGCCGGGGAGCTGTTTTTT.

This clonotype was recorded only once. The gene calls are TRBV4-2 and TRBJ2-1; D is ambiguous. The CDR3 loop spans 15 amino acids. CDR1 and CDR2 (germline): LGHNA, YNFKEQ. Trimming removed 4 bases from V and 0 bases from J, with 10 bases in between. CDR3: CASSPTRVSYNEQFF. Written as DNA, the CDR3 is TGTGCCAGCAGCCCGACTCGTGTCTCCTACAATGAGCAGTTCTTC.

This sequence joins TRBV2 and TRBJ2-5, with 9 bases fitting TRBD2. Per the germline V gene, CDR1 is SNHLY and CDR2 is FYNNEI. This CDR3 has 15 amino acids. The V segment lost 5 bases and the J segment 4 bases; nucleotides outside the gene matches: 8. The CDR3 coding sequence is TGTGCCAGCAGTCCATTGCGGGGGGGCCGAGAGACCCAGTACTTC. This gives the protein CASSPLRGGRETQYF.

The V gene is TRBV7-9, the J gene TRBJ2-7, with D tentatively TRBD2 (6 bases). The CDR3 runs 14 residues. Germline CDR1 SEHNR, CDR2 FQNEAQ (reference sequence). The germline V and J ends were trimmed by 5 bases and 4 bases, with 15 bases remaining between them. The CDR3 loop is CASSHPGLSYEQYF. The CDR3 DNA reads as TGTGCCAGCAGCCACCCGGGACTGTCATACGAGCAGTACTTC.

The CDR3 nucleotides are TGTGCCAGCAGCGATCCCGGGACAGGTAGCTCCTACGAGCAGTACTTC. It encodes CASSDPGTGSSYEQYF. This chain links TRBV5-8 with TRBJ2-7; TRBD1 matches at 8 bases. Germline values: CDR1 SGHTS, CDR2 YDEGEE. After removal of 4 bases from V and 0 bases from J, the junction contained 9 bases not matched to a gene. CDR3 length: 16 residues.